Many counts were recorded for the clone carrying this T cell receptor (beta chain). This record belongs to a study of T-cell memory formation after mild COVID-19. MiXCR, run by TCRdb on the 5' RACE reads, gives a single entry per CDR3 protein. Seen here are fewer than 150,000 distinct CDR3 sequences, about 6% observed once, and the top ten hold 2.2%. The CDR3 totals 16 residues. The V gene lost 3 bases and the J gene lost 2 bases, with 14 bases spanning the gap. The V gene's germline CDR1 is LNHDA and CDR2 SQIVND (reference sequence). The clonotype originates from an adult woman who had mild COVID-19 (a few samples of this study predate the infection). Cell type and time point are not known. What was sequenced was PBMCs or a T cell subset sorted from them (not recorded which). V usage is TRBV19 and J usage is TRBJ1-5; weak D call: TRBD1 (6 bases). The DNA for the CDR3 is TGTGCCAGTAGTATCACCTCACAGGGACGCAATCAGCCCCAGCATTTT. Translating it yields CASSITSQGRNQPQHF.